This T cell receptor (beta chain) was sequenced in a study of blood T cells in healthy people across ages. Study-wide results and limits: Long-lived donors had more naive CD4+ cells and higher diversity than aged donors. Naive T cell percentage and TCR beta diversity correlated strongly.

Turning to this clonotype: Its antigen is as yet unknown.

Next came a second PCR, run for 7 to 11 cycles, which used a sample-barcoded 5' primer along with a J-beta primer mix. TCRdb reprocessed the 5' RACE reads via MiXCR and lists one record per CDR3 protein. The sample has about 900,000 distinct CDR3 sequences; around 62% are singletons. Caucasian individuals from Russia who were healthy and aged 6 to 90 acted as donors. Each donor had around 10 milliliters of peripheral blood drawn. The germline V gene has CDR1 SGHTA and CDR2 FQGNSA. This CDR3 spans 16 amino acids. Trimming took 1 base from V and 11 from J; bases not matched to a gene: 14. Input material: blood. The TCR comes from a man aged 25-45 years in good health. The chain carries TRBV7-2 and TRBJ2-5; TRBD1 aligns across 9 bases. The CDR3 loop reads CASSLGFGTGLSEQYF. Written as DNA, the CDR3 is TGTGCCAGCAGCTTAGGTTTCGGGACAGGGTTGAGTGAGCAGTACTTC.